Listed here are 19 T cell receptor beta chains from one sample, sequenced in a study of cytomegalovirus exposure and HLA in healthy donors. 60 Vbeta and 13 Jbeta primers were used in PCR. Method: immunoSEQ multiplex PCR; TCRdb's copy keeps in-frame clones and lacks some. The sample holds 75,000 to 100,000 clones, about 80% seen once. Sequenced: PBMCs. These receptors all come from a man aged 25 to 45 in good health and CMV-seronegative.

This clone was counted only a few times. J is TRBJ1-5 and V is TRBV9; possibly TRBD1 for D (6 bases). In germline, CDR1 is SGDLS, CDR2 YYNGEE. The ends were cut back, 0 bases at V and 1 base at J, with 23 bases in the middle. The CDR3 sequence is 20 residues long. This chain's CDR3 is CASSVEGGGGGRGSNQPQHF. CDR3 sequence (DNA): TGTGCCAGCAGCGTAGAGGGGGGGGGAGGGGGACGGGGAAGCAATCAGCCCCAGCATTTT.

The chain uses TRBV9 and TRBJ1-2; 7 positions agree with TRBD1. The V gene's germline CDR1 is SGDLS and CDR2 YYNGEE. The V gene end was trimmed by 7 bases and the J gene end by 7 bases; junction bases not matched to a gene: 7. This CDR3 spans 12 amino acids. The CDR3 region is CASYDRVGGYTF. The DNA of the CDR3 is TGTGCCAGCTACGACAGGGTGGGTGGCTACACCTTC.

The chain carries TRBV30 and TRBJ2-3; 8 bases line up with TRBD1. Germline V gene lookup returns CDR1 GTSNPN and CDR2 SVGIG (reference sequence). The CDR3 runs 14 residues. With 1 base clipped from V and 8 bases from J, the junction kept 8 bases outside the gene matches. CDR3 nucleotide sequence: TGTGCCTGGAGTGACGGACAGGGCTTAGCTACGCAGTATTTT. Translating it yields CAWSDGQGLATQYF.

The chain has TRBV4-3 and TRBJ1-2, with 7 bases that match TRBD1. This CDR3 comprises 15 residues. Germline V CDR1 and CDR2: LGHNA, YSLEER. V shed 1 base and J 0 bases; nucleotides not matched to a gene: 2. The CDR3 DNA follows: TGCGCCAGCAGCCAAGTTACAGGGGCTAACTATGGCTACACCTTC. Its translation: CASSQVTGANYGYTF.

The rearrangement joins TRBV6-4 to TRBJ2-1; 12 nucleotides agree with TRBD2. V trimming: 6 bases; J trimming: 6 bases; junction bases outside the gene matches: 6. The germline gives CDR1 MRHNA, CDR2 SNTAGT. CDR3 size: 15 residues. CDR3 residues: CASSDTSGGFNEQFF. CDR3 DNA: TGTGCCAGCAGCGATACTAGCGGGGGGTTCAATGAGCAGTTCTTC.

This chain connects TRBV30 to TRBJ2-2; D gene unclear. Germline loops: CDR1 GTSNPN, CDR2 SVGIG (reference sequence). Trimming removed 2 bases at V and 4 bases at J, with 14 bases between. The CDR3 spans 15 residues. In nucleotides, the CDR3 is TGTGCCTGGAGTCCCAGAGGCGGATCCACCGGGGAGCTGTTTTTT. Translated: CAWSPRGGSTGELFF.

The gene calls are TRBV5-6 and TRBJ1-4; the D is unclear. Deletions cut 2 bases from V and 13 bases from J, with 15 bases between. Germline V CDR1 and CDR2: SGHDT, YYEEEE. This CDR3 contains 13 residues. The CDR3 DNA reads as TGTGCCAGCAGCTTTTTGGAGAGAGAGGGACTGTTTTTT. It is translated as CASSFLEREGLFF.

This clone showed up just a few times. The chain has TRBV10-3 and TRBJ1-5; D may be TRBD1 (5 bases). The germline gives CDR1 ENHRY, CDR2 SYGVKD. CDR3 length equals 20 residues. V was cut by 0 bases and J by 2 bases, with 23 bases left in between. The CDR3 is CAISESMGPGRGAGNQPQHF. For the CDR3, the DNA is TGTGCCATCAGTGAGTCGATGGGACCGGGGCGGGGCGCGGGCAATCAGCCCCAGCATTTT.

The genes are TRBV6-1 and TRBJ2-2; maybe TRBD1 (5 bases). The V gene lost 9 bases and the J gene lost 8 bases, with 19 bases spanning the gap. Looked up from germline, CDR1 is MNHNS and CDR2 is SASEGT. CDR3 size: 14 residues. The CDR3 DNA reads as TGTGCCAGTACAGCTCGAAGGGGTGGTGGGGAGCTGTTTTTT. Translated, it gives CASTARRGGGELFF.

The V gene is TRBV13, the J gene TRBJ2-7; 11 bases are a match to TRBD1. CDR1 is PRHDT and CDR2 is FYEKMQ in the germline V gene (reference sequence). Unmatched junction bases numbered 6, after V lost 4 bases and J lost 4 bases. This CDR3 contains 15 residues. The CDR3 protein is CASSSGTGGPYEQYF. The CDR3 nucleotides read TGTGCCAGCAGCTCAGGGACAGGGGGTCCATACGAGCAGTACTTC.

DNA of the CDR3: TGTGCCAGCAGCCAAGCCGGGAAGAACACCGGGGAGCTGTTTTTT. It encodes CASSQAGKNTGELFF. The chain employs TRBV14 and TRBJ2-2; TRBD2 is a possible D gene (5 bases). Trimming pared 1 base from V and 1 base from J, leaving 7 bases between. CDR1 and CDR2 (germline): SGHDN, FVKESK. The CDR3 is 15 residues long. Filled out from reference TRBV14 and TRBJ2-2, the complete variable domain reads EAGVTQFPSHSVIEKGQTVTLRCDPISGHDNLYWYRRVMGKEIKFLLHFVKESKQDESGMPNNRFLAERTGGTYSTLKVQPAELEDSGVYFCASSQAGKNTGELFFGEGSRLTVL.

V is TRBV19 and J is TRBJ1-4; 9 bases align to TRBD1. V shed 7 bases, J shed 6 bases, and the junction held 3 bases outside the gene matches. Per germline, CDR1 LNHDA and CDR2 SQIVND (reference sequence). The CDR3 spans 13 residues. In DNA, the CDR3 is TGTGCCAGTATAGGGACAGGGCATGAAAAACTGTTTTTT. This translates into CASIGTGHEKLFF. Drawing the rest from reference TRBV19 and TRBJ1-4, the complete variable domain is DGGITQSPKYLFRKEGQNVTLSCEQNLNHDAMYWYRQDPGQGLRLIYYSQIVNDFQKGDIAEGYSVSREKKESFPLTVTSAQKNPTAFYLCASIGTGHEKLFFGSGTQLSVL.

Here the CDR3 reads CASSYTQGTRLRGYTF. The CDR3 bases are TGTGCCAGCAGTTACACTCAGGGAACACGGCTCAGAGGCTACACCTTC. This sequence joins TRBV6-5 and TRBJ1-2, with D perhaps TRBD1 (5 bases). The CDR3 is 16 amino acids. The germline gives CDR1 MNHEY, CDR2 SVGAGI. Trimming removed 2 bases at V and 8 bases at J, with 21 bases between.

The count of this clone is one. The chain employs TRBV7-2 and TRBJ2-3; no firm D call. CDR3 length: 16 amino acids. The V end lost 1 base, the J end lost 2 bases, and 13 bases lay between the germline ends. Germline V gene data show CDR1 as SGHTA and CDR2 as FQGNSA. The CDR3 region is CASSLESGHNTDTQYF. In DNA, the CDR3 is TGTGCCAGCAGCTTAGAATCTGGGCATAACACAGATACGCAGTATTTT.

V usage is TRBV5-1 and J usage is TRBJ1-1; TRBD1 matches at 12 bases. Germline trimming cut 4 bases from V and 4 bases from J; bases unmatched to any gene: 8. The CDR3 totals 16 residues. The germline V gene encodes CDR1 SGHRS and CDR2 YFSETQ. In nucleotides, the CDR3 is TGCGCCAGCAGCCGGGGACAGGGGGCTATCAGCACTGAAGCTTTCTTT. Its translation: CASSRGQGAISTEAFF. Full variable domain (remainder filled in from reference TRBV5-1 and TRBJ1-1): KAGVTQTPRYLIKTRGQQVTLSCSPISGHRSVSWYQQTPGQGLQFLFEYFSETQRNKGNFPGRFSGRQFSNSRSEMNVSTLELGDSALYLCASSRGQGAISTEAFFGQGTRLTVV.

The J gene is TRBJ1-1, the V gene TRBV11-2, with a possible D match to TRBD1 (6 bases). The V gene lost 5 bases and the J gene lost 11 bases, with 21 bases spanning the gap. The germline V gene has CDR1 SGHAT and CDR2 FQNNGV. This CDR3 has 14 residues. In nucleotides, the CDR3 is TGTGCCAGCAGCCCCGGGCGGAGACAGGTTACGGCTTTCTTT. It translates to CASSPGRRQVTAFF.

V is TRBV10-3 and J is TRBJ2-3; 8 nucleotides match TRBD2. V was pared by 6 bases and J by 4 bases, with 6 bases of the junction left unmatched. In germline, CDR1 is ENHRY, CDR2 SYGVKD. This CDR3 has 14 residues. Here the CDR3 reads CAIRSGGISDTQYF. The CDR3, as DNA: TGTGCCATCAGGAGCGGGGGCATATCAGATACGCAGTATTTT.

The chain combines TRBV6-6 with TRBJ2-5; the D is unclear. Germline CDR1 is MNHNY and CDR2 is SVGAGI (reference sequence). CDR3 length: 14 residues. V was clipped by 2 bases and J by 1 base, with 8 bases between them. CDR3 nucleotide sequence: TGTGCCAGCAGTTACGCGGCAGTCCAAGAGACCCAGTACTTC. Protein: CASSYAAVQETQYF.

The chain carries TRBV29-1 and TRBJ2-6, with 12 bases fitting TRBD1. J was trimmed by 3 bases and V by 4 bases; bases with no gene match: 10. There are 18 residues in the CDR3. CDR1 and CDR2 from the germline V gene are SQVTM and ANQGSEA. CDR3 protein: CSVAVGTGGAGGANVLTF. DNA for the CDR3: TGCAGCGTTGCGGTCGGGACAGGGGGCGCGGGTGGGGCCAACGTCCTGACTTTC.